This entry lists 26 T cell receptor beta chains sequenced from one sample in a study of Graves' ophthalmopathy and Graves' hyperthyroidism. The authors amplified TCR beta CDR3 regions, and they did so from RNA transcripts for repertoire sequencing. After a first-round RT-PCR with HTBI primers, a second-round multiplex PCR was run. Via MiXCR, TCRdb re-called the multiplex PCR reads, giving one row per CDR3 protein. The table lists about 740,000 distinct CDR3 sequences, about 44% of them singletons. The source material was peripheral blood. The receptors come from an adult man with Graves' ophthalmopathy.

The chain uses TRBV7-8 and TRBJ1-1; tentatively, D is TRBD1 (6 bases). CDR3 length equals 14 residues. V lost 3 bases, J lost 3 bases, and 11 bases lay in between. Germline CDR1 and CDR2: SGHVS and FQNEAQ. The CDR3 DNA reads TGTGCCAGCAGCTTTCTTAGGGGGGACACTGAAGCTTTCTTT. This gives the protein CASSFLRGDTEAFF.

This clonotype showed up many times. V gene TRBV7-9 combines with J gene TRBJ1-1; tentative D call: TRBD1 (5 bases). The germline V gene encodes CDR1 SEHNR and CDR2 FQNEAQ (reference sequence). The CDR3 is 14 amino acids. The V and J ends lost 2 bases and 7 bases respectively, with 14 bases between them. The CDR3 protein is CASSLWQNTGEAFF. The CDR3 nucleotides read TGTGCCAGCAGCTTATGGCAGAATACAGGTGAAGCTTTCTTT.

This clonotype was seen only a few times. The chain joins TRBV7-9 to TRBJ1-5, with D maybe TRBD1 (6 bases). The germline gives CDR1 SEHNR, CDR2 FQNEAQ (reference sequence). The CDR3 sequence is 17 residues long. V lost 3 bases and J lost 2, with 17 bases in between. CDR3 loop: CASSLNGGASGNQPQHF. The DNA of the CDR3 is TGTGCCAGCAGCTTGAATGGGGGGGCGAGTGGCAATCAGCCCCAGCATTTT.

V is TRBV20-1 and J is TRBJ2-7; tentatively, D is TRBD1 or TRBD2 (5 bases each). The CDR3 runs 14 residues. With 2 bases removed from V and 0 bases from J, the gap between germline ends came to 11 bases. Germline V gene data show CDR1 as DFQATT and CDR2 as SNEGSKA (reference sequence). CDR3 nucleotide sequence: TGCAGTGCTAGATATGACGGGGCCTCCTACGAGCAGTACTTC. Translation gives CSARYDGASYEQYF.

V and J are TRBV11-1 and TRBJ1-1, with a weak D call TRBD1 (5 bases). CDR1 is SGHAT, CDR2 FQDESV, per germline (reference sequence). V was trimmed by 2 bases and J by 6 bases, leaving 13 bases between them. The CDR3 loop spans 14 amino acids. CDR3 sequence: CASSLSAGYPEAFF. DNA for the CDR3: TGTGCCAGCAGCTTATCAGCAGGGTATCCTGAAGCTTTCTTT.

This clonotype has a handful of counts. This chain uses TRBV6-5 with TRBJ2-2; D not certain. From germline, CDR1 is MNHEY and CDR2 SVGAGI. Trimming took 8 bases from V and 5 from J, leaving 15 bases between them. The CDR3 is 14 amino acids. CDR3 nucleotides: TGTGCCAGCCGGGTGGGTACCCGAACCGGGGAGCTGTTTTTT. Encoded protein: CASRVGTRTGELFF.

This chain joins TRBV20-1 and TRBJ1-5; D remains unclear. Trimming left V 0 bases short and J 2 bases short, with 5 bases between. In germline, CDR1 is DFQATT, CDR2 SNEGSKA (reference sequence). The CDR3 spans 13 residues. The CDR3 region is CSARDMGNQPQHF. DNA for the CDR3: TGCAGTGCTAGAGATATGGGCAATCAGCCCCAGCATTTT.

This clonotype was observed many times. The chain links TRBV10-2 to TRBJ1-3, with D possibly TRBD1 on 5 matching bases. This CDR3 has 16 residues. Between the trimmed V and J ends, which lost 4 bases and 4 bases, there was a span of 17 bases. Germline values: CDR1 WSHSY, CDR2 SAAADI. CDR3 coding DNA: TGCGCCAGCAGTGGCCTTCCCACAGGTTCGGGAAACACCATATATTTT. This translates into CASSGLPTGSGNTIYF.

The chain joins TRBV7-9 to TRBJ2-6; TRBD1 or TRBD2 may be the D gene (5 bases each). With 2 bases removed from V and 0 bases from J, the gap between germline ends came to 11 bases. The CDR3 loop spans 17 amino acids. Germline V gene data show CDR1 as SEHNR and CDR2 as FQNEAQ (reference sequence). In nucleotides, the CDR3 is TGTGCCAGCAGCTTACTCGGGACGCACTCTGGGGCCAACGTCCTGACTTTC. This codes for CASSLLGTHSGANVLTF.

This clonotype was detected many times. The chain is built from TRBV10-3 and TRBJ2-7; D is unclear. This CDR3 has 13 amino acids. Per germline, CDR1 ENHRY and CDR2 SYGVKD. The V gene lost 4 bases and the J gene lost 3 bases, with 10 bases spanning the gap. The CDR3 is CAISVQVDYEQYF. As DNA, the CDR3 is TGTGCCATCAGTGTTCAGGTTGACTACGAGCAGTACTTC.

This clonotype turned up a few times. The rearrangement joins TRBV29-1 to TRBJ2-7; D perhaps matches TRBD2 (5 bases). V lost 4 bases to trimming and J lost 2 bases, with 12 bases between them. The CDR3 is 13 amino acids. In germline, CDR1 is SQVTM, CDR2 ANQGSEA. As DNA, the CDR3 is TGCAGCGTTGTGGCGGGCCTAACCTACGAGCAGTACTTC. Translated, it gives CSVVAGLTYEQYF.

The chain couples TRBV25-1 to TRBJ1-6; D call uncertain. The germline V and J ends were trimmed by 4 bases and 0 bases, with 13 bases remaining between them. Germline values: CDR1 MGHDK, CDR2 SYGVNS. The CDR3 spans 17 residues. CDR3 in DNA: TGTGCCAGCAGTGGTGCCAGCGGGATCTCCTATAATTCACCCCTCCACTTT. This codes for CASSGASGISYNSPLHF.

The rearrangement uses TRBV5-5 and TRBJ1-3, with 8 nucleotides matching TRBD1. This CDR3 spans 17 amino acids. Trimming took 4 bases from V and 0 from J; bases not matched to a gene: 9. The V gene's germline CDR1 is SGHKS and CDR2 YYEKEE (reference sequence). CDR3 loop: CASSQLTGVFSGNTIYF. The DNA for the CDR3 is TGTGCCAGCAGCCAACTGACAGGGGTCTTCTCTGGAAACACCATATATTTT.

The V call is TRBV9, the J call TRBJ2-2; perhaps TRBD2 as D (6 bases). This CDR3 comprises 15 residues. Trimming pared 4 bases from V and 4 bases from J, leaving 14 bases between. CDR1 and CDR2 (germline): SGDLS, YYNGEE. The CDR3: CASSPRLGGTGELFF. The DNA of the CDR3 is TGTGCCAGCAGCCCCCGACTAGGAGGCACCGGGGAGCTGTTTTTT.

The rearrangement joins TRBV20-1 to TRBJ2-5; TRBD1 agrees at 10 bases. Looked up from germline, CDR1 is DFQATT and CDR2 is SNEGSKA (reference sequence). The J segment lost 4 bases and the V segment lost 3 bases, leaving 8 bases of the junction unmatched. The CDR3 length is 15 residues. The CDR3 region is CSASRDRGSRETQYF. The CDR3 DNA reads as TGCAGTGCTAGCCGGGACAGGGGATCTAGAGAGACCCAGTACTTC.

This chain joins TRBV29-1 and TRBJ1-2, with 7 nucleotides matching TRBD1. The V gene end was trimmed by 5 bases and the J gene end by 8 bases; junction bases not matched to a gene: 11. Per the germline V gene, CDR1 is SQVTM and CDR2 is ANQGSEA. The CDR3 is made up of 13 amino acids. DNA of the CDR3: TGCAGCGTTTCGCGGACAGGCCGGGAGGGCTACACCTTC. Its protein product is CSVSRTGREGYTF.

This clonotype was counted ten times or more. The junction and the germline gene differ at one end; a read error may be behind it. The chain uses TRBV2 and TRBJ1-6, with D unclear. Germline assignment: CDR1 SNHLY and CDR2 FYNNEI. The CDR3 has 13 amino acids. The CDR3 bases are TGTGCCAGCAGTGATGAATATAACTCACCCCTCCACTTT. Translating gives CASSDEYNSPLHF.

The genes are TRBV6-2 or TRBV6-3 and TRBJ2-7; 8 bases line up with TRBD1. The length of the CDR3 is 15 residues. Germline V gene lookup returns CDR1 MNHEY and CDR2 SVGEGT. The V segment lost 6 bases and the J segment 0 bases; nucleotides outside the gene matches: 7. This CDR3 reads CASREGQGASYEQYF. CDR3 in DNA: TGTGCCAGCAGGGAAGGACAGGGCGCCTCCTACGAGCAGTACTTC.

This clonotype has ten or more counts. The gene calls are TRBV10-2 and TRBJ1-2; TRBD1 matches 9 bases. V trimming: 6 bases; J trimming: 8 bases; junction bases outside the gene matches: 4. In germline, CDR1 is WSHSY, CDR2 SAAADI. The CDR3 length is 12 residues. CDR3 protein: CASRPGQGGYTF. For the CDR3, the DNA is TGCGCCAGCAGGCCGGGACAGGGAGGCTACACCTTC.

Ten or more counts support this clonotype. The V and J genes are TRBV6-5 and TRBJ1-3; D uncertain. CDR1 and CDR2 from the germline V gene are MNHEY and SVGAGI. V was pared by 6 bases and J by 0 bases, with 9 bases between. This CDR3 comprises 14 residues. CDR3 sequence: CASSPSFSGNTIYF. CDR3 DNA sequence: TGTGCCAGCAGCCCTTCGTTCTCTGGAAACACCATATATTTT.

Turning to this clonotype: The junction departs from germline at one end; a sequencing error may be responsible. The CDR3 region is CASSPNVGAEAF. CDR3 in DNA: TGTGCCAGCAGCCCCAACGTTGGGGCTGAAGCTTTC. The V and J genes are TRBV7-2 and TRBJ2-6; the D gene is possibly TRBD1 (5 bases). Per germline, CDR1 SGHTA and CDR2 FQGNSA. CDR3 length: 12 residues.

The CDR3 spells CASSLLFGETQYF. For the CDR3, the DNA is TGTGCCAGCAGCTTACTTTTTGGGGAGACCCAGTACTTC. The rearrangement joins TRBV7-9 to TRBJ2-5; D gene uncertain. CDR3 length equals 13 residues. Germline loops: CDR1 SEHNR, CDR2 FQNEAQ (reference sequence). Trimming removed 2 bases at V and 5 bases at J, with 9 bases between.

With regard to this clonotype: A much larger clone lies one base from this, so it may be a read error. This chain uses TRBV25-1 with TRBJ2-7; no firm D call. Germline V gene lookup returns CDR1 MGHDK and CDR2 SYGVNS. The CDR3 is made up of 15 amino acids. Trimming left V 6 bases short and J 1 base short, with 16 bases between. CDR3: CASSLQARRSYEQYF. The CDR3 region has the DNA TGTGCCAGCAGCCTTCAGGCGAGGAGATCCTACGAGCAGTACTTC.

At least ten counts were recorded for this clonotype. The chain combines TRBV19 with TRBJ1-2; D is unresolved. The CDR3 has 11 residues. Looked up from germline, CDR1 is LNHDA and CDR2 is SQIVND (reference sequence). The V gene lost 3 bases and the J gene lost 4 bases, with 3 bases spanning the gap. CDR3 sequence reads: CASSIGYGYTF. Written as DNA, the CDR3 is TGTGCCAGTAGTATCGGCTATGGCTACACCTTC. The full variable domain, in which reference TRBV19 and TRBJ1-2 provide the parts outside the CDR3, is DGGITQSPKYLFRKEGQNVTLSCEQNLNHDAMYWYRQDPGQGLRLIYYSQIVNDFQKGDIAEGYSVSREKKESFPLTVTSAQKNPTAFYLCASSIGYGYTFGSGTRLTVV.

Comments on this clonotype: A read error is possible here, since a much larger clone lies one base away. The gene calls are TRBV7-9 and TRBJ1-4; 9 positions match TRBD1. The CDR3 spans 14 residues. In germline, CDR1 is SEHNR, CDR2 FQNEAQ (reference sequence). DNA of the CDR3: TGTGCCAGCAGCCCCGGACAGGGGAGTGAAAAACTGGTTTTT. Translated: CASSPGQGSEKLVF.

This clonotype showed up just once. Possible read error: a much larger clone is one base away. No DNA is shown, since the ends of the CDR3 on it are uncertain; the CDR3 is the one TCRdb lists. The chain is built from TRBV9 and TRBJ1-1. Germline loops: CDR1 SGDLS, CDR2 YYNGEE. The CDR3 is made up of 10 amino acids, end residues included. The CDR3 spells CASSVADGNF.